This TCR beta chain was identified in a study of shared clonotypes between healthy human individuals. With 5 bases clipped from V and 4 bases from J, the junction kept 7 bases outside the gene matches. Germline V CDR1 and CDR2: MNHEY, SVGAGI. CDR3 length: 15 amino acids. Using immunoSEQ multiplex PCR, the repertoire was profiled, and TCRdb retains in-frame clones only, with some absent. The table shows about 960,000 clones, with over 60% occurring only once. This receptor was identified in a man between 18 and 29 years old in good health. Sequencing input: memory CD4+ T cells sorted from blood. As to subset: CD45RA-negative fraction. The chain is built from TRBV6-5 and TRBJ2-1; 8 bases agree with TRBD2. This chain's CDR3 is CASSRGRPEYNEQFF. CDR3 bases: TGTGCCAGCAGTCGCGGGAGGCCCGAATACAATGAGCAGTTCTTC.